This passage covers 14 T cell receptor beta chains from one sample sequenced in a study of tumor-infiltrating T cells and Merkel cell polyomavirus. Whole-study context: CD8+ T cells recognized the Merkel cell polyomavirus KLL epitope.

Sequencing was performed with immunoSEQ multiplex PCR; in TCRdb, only in-frame clones are kept and a portion is missing. The data show more than 20,000 clones, around nine tenths seen once. Robust Merkel cell polyomavirus Large T antigen positivity by immunohistochemistry was seen in all patients' tumors. The specimen sequenced was lymph node tissue. These receptor sequences come from a man aged 45-60 years with Merkel cell carcinoma.

This chain uses TRBV6-5 with TRBJ1-2; D might be TRBD1 (5 bases). The CDR3 extends over 14 amino acids. Trimming pared 4 bases from V and 4 bases from J, leaving 13 bases between. CDR1 MNHEY and CDR2 SVGAGI come from the germline V gene. CDR3 DNA sequence: TGTGCCAGCAGTTCAGGGATGATAGGCTATGGCTACACCTTC. Amino acids: CASSSGMIGYGYTF.

The chain has TRBV7-9 and TRBJ1-2, with 7 bases matching TRBD1. Germline V gene data show CDR1 as SEHNR and CDR2 as FQNEAQ (reference sequence). Trimming took 5 bases from V and 4 from J; bases not matched to a gene: 7. This CDR3 spans 14 amino acids. CDR3 nucleotide sequence: TGTGCCAGCAGCCCATGGACAGGATTCTATGGCTACACCTTC. This encodes CASSPWTGFYGYTF.

This rearrangement joins TRBV11-2 to TRBJ1-1; D call uncertain. V lost 5 bases and J lost 2, with 12 bases in between. Germline V lookup: CDR1 SGHAT, CDR2 FQNNGV. The CDR3 has 14 amino acids. In DNA, the CDR3 is TGTGCCAGCAGCCAACAACAGTTCAACACTGAAGCTTTCTTT. Translated, it gives CASSQQQFNTEAFF. The whole variable domain, remainder taken from reference TRBV11-2 and TRBJ1-1, is EAGVAQSPRYKIIEKRQSVAFWCNPISGHATLYWYQQILGQGPKLLIQFQNNGVVDDSQLPKDRFSAERLKGVDSTLKIQPAKLEDSAVYLCASSQQQFNTEAFFGQGTRLTVV.

The chain carries TRBV2 and TRBJ1-3; TRBD1 might be the D (6 bases). V shed 6 bases and J shed 0 bases, with 15 bases lying between them. The CDR3 consists of 16 residues. Germline loops: CDR1 SNHLY, CDR2 FYNNEI. The CDR3 DNA follows: TGTGCCAGCAGGGGAGACAGGATCAGCTCTGGAAACACCATATATTTT. Translating gives CASRGDRISSGNTIYF. The variable domain in full, with the rest retrieved from reference TRBV2 and TRBJ1-3, is EPEVTQTPSHQVTQMGQEVILRCVPISNHLYFYWYRQILGQKVEFLVSFYNNEISEKSEIFDDQFSVERPDGSNFTLKIRSTKLEDSAMYFCASRGDRISSGNTIYFGEGSWLTVV.

CDR3 amino acids: CSVDASGIYNEQFF. CDR3 in DNA: TGCAGCGTTGACGCTAGCGGGATTTACAATGAGCAGTTCTTC. The chain uses TRBV29-1 and TRBJ2-1; 9 bases match TRBD2. Per the germline V gene, CDR1 is SQVTM and CDR2 is ANQGSEA. J gave up 4 bases and V 3 bases, and 4 bases lay outside the gene matches. This CDR3 has 14 amino acids.

The chain joins TRBV9 to TRBJ1-1, with 8 bases lining up with TRBD1. The germline V gene encodes CDR1 SGDLS and CDR2 YYNGEE. The CDR3 has 14 residues. With 3 bases clipped from V and 4 bases from J, the junction kept 5 bases outside the gene matches. In nucleotides, the CDR3 is TGTGCCAGCAGCGACGACAGGGGAATCACTGAAGCTTTCTTT. As protein: CASSDDRGITEAFF.

This rearrangement joins TRBV28 to TRBJ1-2; D possibly corresponds to TRBD1 (6 bases). CDR1 MDHEN and CDR2 SYDVKM come from the germline V gene. The V end lost 5 bases, the J end lost 3 bases, and 10 bases lay between the germline ends. CDR3 length: 13 amino acids. In DNA, the CDR3 is TGTGCCAGCAGTCCCGCAGGGGACTATGGCTACACCTTC. Protein sequence: CASSPAGDYGYTF.

The V gene is TRBV28, the J gene TRBJ1-4; possibly TRBD1 for D (6 bases). Trimming pared 5 bases from V and 4 bases from J, leaving 20 bases between. Germline CDR1 and CDR2: MDHEN and SYDVKM. There are 17 residues in the CDR3. As DNA, the CDR3 is TGTGCCAGCAGTGGGGGGGCGCCAGGGCTGGATAATGAAAAACTGTTTTTT. Its protein product is CASSGGAPGLDNEKLFF. The complete variable domain, with remaining parts taken from reference TRBV28 and TRBJ1-4, reads DVKVTQSSRYLVKRTGEKVFLECVQDMDHENMFWYRQDPGLGLRLIYFSYDVKMKEKGDIPEGYSVSREKKERFSLILESASTNQTSMYLCASSGGAPGLDNEKLFFGSGTQLSVL.

The rearrangement links TRBV6-4 to TRBJ2-6; 8 bases line up with TRBD1. The CDR3 is made up of 16 amino acids. Germline assignment: CDR1 MRHNA and CDR2 SNTAGT. Trimming took 11 bases from V and 4 from J; bases not matched to a gene: 13. Here the CDR3 DNA reads TGTGCCGAACCCGGGCAGGGGGCGAGAGGGGCCAACGTCCTGACTTTC. This gives the protein CAEPGQGARGANVLTF.

This clone was counted only a few times. The chain uses TRBV7-9 and TRBJ1-1, with 8 bases lining up with TRBD1. Germline V gives CDR1 SEHNR, CDR2 FQNEAQ (reference sequence). V trimming: 5 bases; J trimming: 1 base; junction bases outside the gene matches: 6. This CDR3 spans 15 amino acids. In DNA form, the CDR3 reads TGTGCCAGCAGCCCCAGGCAGGGGGCGAACACTGAAGCTTTCTTT. As protein: CASSPRQGANTEAFF.

This clone has only a few counts. Other DNA sequences in the sample encode the same CDR3. The chain has TRBV6-1 and TRBJ1-1; 8 positions match TRBD1. CDR1 and CDR2 from the germline V gene are MNHNS and SASEGT. The CDR3 consists of 15 residues. The V segment lost 2 bases and the J segment 1 base; nucleotides outside the gene matches: 3. DNA for the CDR3: TGTGCCAGCAGTGAACTAGGACAGGGGAACACTGAAGCTTTCTTT. This gives the protein CASSELGQGNTEAFF.

J is TRBJ2-3 and V is TRBV7-9; the match to TRBD2 covers 7 bases. The CDR3 runs 17 residues. J was trimmed by 0 bases and V by 0 bases; bases with no gene match: 6. The germline CDR1 and CDR2 sequences are SEHNR and FQNEAQ (reference sequence). The CDR3 coding sequence is TGTGCCAGCAGCTTAGCGCTGAGCGGGATTAGCACAGATACGCAGTATTTT. Protein sequence: CASSLALSGISTDTQYF.

This CDR3 reads CASRRGGEQYF. The DNA of the CDR3 is TGTGCCAGCCGCCGGGGTGGGGAGCAGTACTTC. This chain joins TRBV6-6 and TRBJ2-7; maybe TRBD2 (5 bases). Trimming left V 8 bases short and J 7 bases short, with 12 bases between. Germline CDR1 is MNHNY and CDR2 is SVGAGI (reference sequence). The CDR3 is made up of 11 amino acids.

The chain employs TRBV14 and TRBJ1-1, with no clear D. Germline V gene lookup returns CDR1 SGHDN and CDR2 FVKESK. V gave up 0 bases and J gave up 3 bases, with 5 bases separating them. The CDR3 spans 13 residues. CDR3 sequence (DNA): TGTGCCAGCAGCCAAGACCGGGACACTGAAGCTTTCTTT. Encoded protein: CASSQDRDTEAFF.